These 27 T cell receptor beta chains share one sample of origin, sequenced in a study of blood T cell repertoires in COVID-19. Produced via immunoSEQ multiplex PCR; TCRdb's table is partial and in-frame only. This repertoire shows some 380,000 clones, around 90% found once; its top ten account for around 7%. Sequencing was done on a sample of peripheral blood. Receptor source: a man aged 18 to 35 with active or convalescent COVID-19.

The rearrangement uses TRBV4-1 and TRBJ1-6, with 7 nucleotides matching TRBD1. Germline CDR1 and CDR2: MGHRA and YSYEKL. V shed 0 bases and J 5 bases; nucleotides not matched to a gene: 10. This CDR3 spans 18 amino acids. CDR3: CASSQESAGGVHNSPLHF. CDR3 DNA: TGCGCCAGCAGCCAAGAATCGGCAGGGGGAGTGCATAATTCACCCCTCCACTTT.

The V and J genes are TRBV29-1 and TRBJ2-7, with D tentatively TRBD1 (6 bases). The CDR3 sequence is 13 residues long. Germline-derived CDR1 and CDR2 are SQVTM and ANQGSEA. Between the trimmed V and J ends, which lost 1 base and 5 bases, there was a span of 12 bases. The DNA for the CDR3 is TGCAGCGTTGAAGTTCCAGGGGTTAACGAGCAGTACTTC. Amino acid sequence: CSVEVPGVNEQYF.

The J gene is TRBJ2-1, the V gene TRBV4-1; no clear D. The ends were cut back, 0 bases at V and 3 bases at J, with 3 bases in the middle. The CDR3 runs 13 residues. Germline values: CDR1 MGHRA, CDR2 YSYEKL. The chain's CDR3 is CASSQDSYNEQFF. CDR3 sequence (DNA): TGCGCCAGCAGCCAAGACAGCTACAATGAGCAGTTCTTC.

The CDR3 DNA follows: TGTGCCAGCAGCCCAACAGGATCCAACACTGAAGCTTTCTTT. Its protein product is CASSPTGSNTEAFF. This chain links TRBV7-3 with TRBJ1-1; D might be TRBD1 (5 bases). V was trimmed by 5 bases and J by 2 bases, leaving 12 bases between them. CDR1 is SGHTA and CDR2 is FQGTGA in the germline V gene. This CDR3 is built from 14 residues.

This sequence joins TRBV27 and TRBJ2-1, with TRBD2 identical over 9 bases. This CDR3 contains 15 residues. The germline V gene has CDR1 MNHEY and CDR2 SMNVEV (reference sequence). V lost 7 bases, J lost 14 bases, and 18 bases stayed unmatched. CDR3 nucleotides: TGTGCCAGCACCACTAAGGCTAGCGGGACGGATTCGGAGTTCTTC. Translating it yields CASTTKASGTDSEFF.

The CDR3 protein is CASRIGTDYNSPLHF. CDR3 DNA sequence: TGTGCCAGCAGAATAGGGACAGACTATAATTCACCCCTCCACTTT. The chain is built from TRBV27 and TRBJ1-6, with TRBD1 identical over 7 bases. With V trimmed by 6 bases and J by 3 bases, 5 bases remained unmatched. Germline V gene sequence: CDR1 MNHEY, CDR2 SMNVEV (reference sequence). The CDR3 covers 15 residues.

The rearrangement joins TRBV12-3 or TRBV12-4 to TRBJ1-1; D remains ambiguous. V was trimmed by 3 bases and J by 8 bases, leaving 10 bases between them. The length of the CDR3 is 12 residues. The CDR3 region is CASSFGQKEAFF. CDR3 nucleotide sequence: TGTGCCAGCAGTTTTGGGCAGAAAGAAGCTTTCTTT.

This chain joins TRBV28 and TRBJ1-3; no reliable D call. The CDR3 runs 15 residues. Germline V CDR1 and CDR2: MDHEN, SYDVKM. The germline V and J ends were trimmed by 5 bases and 0 bases, with 11 bases remaining between them. CDR3 protein: CASSRQTFSGNTIYF. The CDR3 DNA sequence: TGTGCCAGCAGTCGACAAACTTTCTCTGGAAACACCATATATTTT.

The genes are TRBV19 and TRBJ2-5, with unresolved D. CDR3 size: 13 residues. Deletions cut 2 bases from V and 5 bases from J, with 9 bases between. Germline-derived CDR1 and CDR2 are LNHDA and SQIVND (reference sequence). The CDR3 is CASSISLSETQYF. The CDR3 DNA is TGTGCCAGTAGTATATCCCTTTCGGAGACCCAGTACTTC.

This chain uses TRBV1 with TRBJ1-5; TRBD1, the D gene given by the table, was not confirmed from the DNA. TRBV1 is deemed a pseudogene. The CDR3 has 15 amino acids. Here the CDR3 reads CTSSQERGSNQPQHF. CDR3 sequence (DNA): TGCACCAGCAGCCAAGAAAGGGGAAGCAATCAGCCCCAGCATTTT.

V is TRBV27 and J is TRBJ2-7, with a tentative D call TRBD1 (6 bases). CDR1 is MNHEY and CDR2 is SMNVEV in the germline V gene (reference sequence). The CDR3 covers 14 residues. V gave up 7 bases and J gave up 1 base, with 14 bases separating them. The CDR3 loop is CASKPGRGSYEQYF. CDR3 bases: TGTGCCAGCAAGCCGGGCAGGGGATCCTACGAGCAGTACTTC.

The rearrangement joins TRBV24-1 to TRBJ1-1; no firm D call. CDR1 is KGHDR and CDR2 is SFDVKD in the germline V gene. The CDR3 length is 13 residues. The V end lost 7 bases, the J end lost 0 bases, and 8 bases lay between the germline ends. CDR3 in amino acids: CATSRDLNTEAFF. CDR3 nucleotides: TGTGCCACCAGCCGGGATTTGAACACTGAAGCTTTCTTT.

This clone has a single count. In the same sample, other DNA sequences code for this CDR3. This chain connects TRBV4-3 to TRBJ1-2; unclear D gene. Trimming left V 0 bases short and J 4 bases short, with 6 bases between. Germline V gene data show CDR1 as LGHNA and CDR2 as YSLEER. The CDR3 loop spans 13 amino acids. The CDR3 here is CASSQDTGYGYTF. CDR3 in DNA: TGCGCCAGCAGCCAAGATACGGGCTATGGCTACACCTTC.

The chain joins TRBV11-2 to TRBJ1-1; unclear D gene. Germline CDR1 SGHAT, CDR2 FQNNGV. The CDR3 loop spans 14 amino acids. V was cut by 5 bases and J by 6 bases, with 16 bases left in between. CDR3 sequence (DNA): TGTGCCAGCAGCCCCCAGGAGCGGACCCCTGAAGCTTTCTTT. Amino acids: CASSPQERTPEAFF.

The chain joins TRBV19 to TRBJ1-5; 8 bases are shared with TRBD1. The trim removed 1 base at V and 1 base at J, leaving 6 bases unmatched. Germline V gene sequence: CDR1 LNHDA, CDR2 SQIVND (reference sequence). The CDR3 has 17 amino acids. The CDR3 reads CASSIVLDRVSNQPQHF. In nucleotides, the CDR3 is TGTGCCAGTAGTATAGTTCTGGACAGGGTAAGCAATCAGCCCCAGCATTTT.

The J gene is TRBJ1-2, the V gene TRBV3-1 (or the pseudogene TRBV3-2), with D perhaps TRBD1 (5 bases). CDR1 LGHDT and CDR2 YNNKEL come from the germline V gene (reference sequence). The CDR3 covers 13 residues. The ends were cut back, 4 bases at V and 4 bases at J, with 10 bases in the middle. Here the CDR3 DNA reads TGTGCCAGCAGCCCGGGGGACGGCTATGGCTACACCTTC. Its translation: CASSPGDGYGYTF.

On this clone itself: Other DNA variants within this sample encode the same CDR3. The chain employs TRBV19 and TRBJ1-1, with a weak D call TRBD1 (5 bases). This CDR3 has 12 residues. Germline lookup yields CDR1 LNHDA and CDR2 SQIVND (reference sequence). V was shortened by 3 bases and J by 6 bases, with 8 bases between the two germline ends. CDR3 sequence reads: CASSIGGAEAFF. The CDR3 DNA sequence: TGTGCCAGTAGTATTGGAGGGGCTGAAGCTTTCTTT.

The V gene is TRBV7-8, the J gene TRBJ1-1, with D possibly TRBD1 on 5 matching bases. The CDR3 consists of 13 residues. Trimming cost V 5 bases and J 4 bases, with 11 bases left between them. The germline gives CDR1 SGHVS, CDR2 FQNEAQ. CDR3: CASSVDSGTEAFF. CDR3 DNA sequence: TGTGCCAGCAGCGTCGACAGTGGCACTGAAGCTTTCTTT.

V and J are TRBV10-3 and TRBJ1-2, with 7 nucleotides matching TRBD1. V trimming: 4 bases; J trimming: 0 bases; junction bases outside the gene matches: 5. The CDR3 sequence is 15 residues long. Germline V CDR1 and CDR2: ENHRY, SYGVKD. The CDR3 spells CAISGGTASNYGYTF. CDR3 DNA: TGTGCCATCAGTGGGGGGACAGCCTCTAACTATGGCTACACCTTC.

The chain links TRBV7-3 to TRBJ2-7; D unclear. V gave up 2 bases and J gave up 0 bases, with 11 bases separating them. The CDR3 covers 15 residues. Per germline, CDR1 SGHTA and CDR2 FQGTGA. CDR3 region: CASSLLGGSSYEQYF. CDR3 DNA sequence: TGTGCCAGCAGCTTACTCGGCGGCAGCTCCTACGAGCAGTACTTC.

This clone was picked up a small number of times. The chain links TRBV27 to TRBJ2-2; D is undetermined. Germline-derived CDR1 and CDR2 are MNHEY and SMNVEV (reference sequence). CDR3 length: 15 amino acids. V shed 7 bases and J shed 4 bases, with 16 bases lying between them. CDR3 region: CASKLGPPLTGELFF. The DNA for the CDR3 is TGTGCCAGCAAATTGGGCCCTCCTCTCACCGGGGAGCTGTTTTTT.

The chain couples TRBV7-2 to TRBJ1-5; D is unclear. Germline V gene lookup returns CDR1 SGHTA and CDR2 FQGNSA. CDR3 length: 15 amino acids. Trimming shortened V by 0 bases and J by 4 bases, and 10 bases separated the two germline ends. The CDR3 DNA is TGTGCCAGCAGCTTAGCTGTGGGAGGAAATCAGCCCCAGCATTTT. Its translation is CASSLAVGGNQPQHF.

The rearrangement joins TRBV19 to TRBJ1-1; 10 bases align to TRBD1. Germline V gene lookup returns CDR1 LNHDA and CDR2 SQIVND (reference sequence). Unmatched junction bases numbered 10, after V lost 9 bases and J lost 6 bases. CDR3 size: 14 residues. The CDR3, as DNA: TGTGCCAGCCTAACTCCCGGGACAGGGGCTGAAGCTTTCTTT. Translated, it gives CASLTPGTGAEAFF.

Points on this clone: The same CDR3 is also encoded by other DNA sequences in this sample. For the CDR3, the DNA is TGTGCCAGCAGCAGAACAGGGCCCTACGAGCAGTACTTC. It yields the protein CASSRTGPYEQYF. The chain has TRBV6-5 and TRBJ2-7; D may be TRBD1 (6 bases). The V gene's germline CDR1 is MNHEY and CDR2 SVGAGI. CDR3 length: 13 residues. V shed 6 bases and J shed 2 bases, with 11 bases lying between them.

The rearrangement uses TRBV10-3 and TRBJ1-4; D is unresolved. The ends were cut back, 4 bases at V and 0 bases at J, with 3 bases in the middle. CDR1 and CDR2 from the germline V gene are ENHRY and SYGVKD. CDR3 size: 13 residues. This chain's CDR3 is CAISGATNEKLFF. The DNA of the CDR3 is TGTGCCATCAGTGGCGCAACTAATGAAAAACTGTTTTTT.

The J gene is TRBJ2-5, the V gene TRBV24-1; D possibly corresponds to TRBD1 (6 bases). V was cut by 12 bases and J by 4 bases, with 23 bases left in between. The CDR3 spans 15 residues. Germline loops: CDR1 KGHDR, CDR2 SFDVKD. The CDR3 spells CAVTPTGPGPETQYF. In DNA form, the CDR3 reads TGTGCCGTCACCCCGACAGGTCCGGGGCCAGAGACCCAGTACTTC.

About this clone: A far larger clone is a single base away, which makes a read error likely. The chain couples TRBV27 to TRBJ2-3, with 8 bases matching TRBD1. CDR3 length equals 15 residues. Germline values: CDR1 MNHEY, CDR2 SMNVEV (reference sequence). The trim removed 4 bases at V and 4 bases at J, leaving 7 bases unmatched. In nucleotides, the CDR3 is TGTGCCAGCAGTTACCGGACAGGGAGCCCAGATACGCAGTATTTT. As protein: CASSYRTGSPDTQYF.